A selection of T cell receptor beta chains follows, all from one sample in a study of early T cells in non-severe SARS-CoV-2 infection. TCRdb analysed the 5' RACE reads with MiXCR anew, one entry per CDR3 protein. This table has around 80,000 distinct CDR3 sequences, roughly 12% appearing once. The sample comprised whole blood. These receptors were taken from an adult who was a healthcare worker with PCR-confirmed SARS-CoV-2 infection or an uninfected control (not recorded which). The CDR3 runs from the conserved cysteine through the conserved F or W. Fields, in order: clone size, D gene, J gene, V gene, CDR3 protein, CDR3 DNA. A D gene is named only where the DNA matches it firmly. Some rows have no size entry. The others give once, few or many, or a class for an expanded clone.

. . TRBJ1-6 TRBV28 CASNLPDRYNSPIHF TGTGCCAGCAATCTCCCCGACAGATATAATTCACCCATCCACTTT
few . TRBJ2-7 TRBV7-9 CASSPGQREQYF TGTGCCAGCAGCCCAGGACAGCGGGAGCAGTACTTC
few . TRBJ2-7 TRBV7-8 CASSPGGVSYEQYF TGTGCCAGCAGCCCCGGGGGTGTTTCCTACGAGCAGTACTTC
many . TRBJ1-1 TRBV28 CASRENTEAFF TGTGCCAGCAGGGAGAACACTGAAGCTTTCTTT
few . TRBJ2-2 TRBV27 CATSGSEGRGVGELFF TGTGCCACCTCGGGTTCCGAGGGGAGAGGTGTCGGGGAGCTGTTTTTT
once . TRBJ2-1 TRBV20-1 CSAKEARHSYNEQFF TGCAGTGCTAAAGAAGCTAGGCATTCCTACAATGAGCAGTTCTTC
many TRBD1 TRBJ2-5 TRBV29-1 CSVVPVPGQGARGETQYF TGCAGCGTTGTTCCGGTCCCGGGACAGGGGGCGCGCGGGGAGACCCAGTACTTC
. TRBD2 TRBJ2-1 TRBV20-1 CSAEGGLAGTHNEQFF TGCAGTGCCGAGGGAGGACTAGCGGGAACCCACAATGAGCAGTTCTTC
few . TRBJ2-1 TRBV4-2 CASSLLGGGNEQFF TGTGCCAGCAGCCTCCTTGGTGGGGGGAATGAGCAGTTCTTC
few TRBD2 TRBJ2-3 TRBV10-2 CASRGTSGPSTDTQYF TGCGCCAGCAGGGGAACTAGCGGGCCAAGCACAGATACGCAGTATTTT
few . TRBJ2-1 TRBV28 CASSLRAGRSSYNEQFF TGTGCCAGCAGTTTAAGAGCGGGTCGAAGCTCCTACAATGAGCAGTTCTTC
many TRBD1 TRBJ2-2 TRBV7-6 CASSLAPGTGFGGELFF TGTGCCAGCAGCTTAGCACCAGGGACAGGGTTCGGCGGGGAGCTGTTTTTT
. . TRBJ2-5 TRBV6-1 CASSTQETQYF TGTGCCAGCAGTACCCAAGAGACCCAGTACTTC
many . TRBJ1-5 TRBV28 CASRGSNQPQHF TGTGCCAGCAGGGGCTCTAATCAGCCCCAGCATTTT
few TRBD2 TRBJ2-7 TRBV29-1 CSAIIRDYPWEQYF TGCAGCGCTATCATCCGGGACTACCCTTGGGAGCAGTACTTC
. . TRBJ2-2 TRBV12-3/TRBV12-4 CASSFRESTTGELFF TGTGCCAGCAGTTTCCGGGAGTCAACCACCGGGGAGCTGTTTTTT
few . TRBJ1-1 TRBV29-1 CSVVQGKGTEAFF TGCAGCGTTGTACAGGGAAAGGGCACTGAAGCTTTCTTT
many . TRBJ2-7 TRBV6-6 CASSPSRDTSYEQYF TGTGCCAGCAGCCCGAGCCGGGACACCTCCTACGAGCAGTACTTC
many . TRBJ2-6 TRBV29-1 CSVEKDTDSGANVLTF TGCAGCGTTGAGAAGGACACTGACTCTGGGGCCAACGTCCTGACTTTC
few TRBD1 TRBJ1-1 TRBV30 CAWSVQGTAFF TGTGCCTGGAGTGTACAGGGGACGGCTTTCTTT
few TRBD1 TRBJ2-1 TRBV18 CASLPAGGSYNEQFF TGTGCCAGCTTACCAGCAGGGGGCTCCTACAATGAGCAGTTCTTC
. TRBD2 TRBJ2-7 TRBV28 CASSWGGVYEQYF TGTGCCAGCAGTTGGGGAGGGGTCTACGAGCAGTACTTC
. TRBD1 TRBJ2-7 TRBV29-1 CSVAGTGYYEQYF TGCAGCGTTGCGGGGACAGGGTACTACGAGCAGTACTTC
. . TRBJ2-3 TRBV29-1 CSSDTDTQYF TGCAGCTCCGACACAGATACGCAGTATTTT
few . TRBJ2-5 TRBV28 CASSHKPQETQYF TGTGCCAGCAGCCACAAACCCCAAGAGACCCAGTACTTC
few . TRBJ1-5 TRBV12-3/TRBV12-4 CASSVSGRLGQPQHF TGTGCCAGCAGTGTTTCAGGGAGGTTAGGTCAGCCCCAGCATTTT
few TRBD1 TRBJ1-2 TRBV28 CASSKGDRANYGYTF TGTGCCAGCAGTAAAGGGGACAGAGCTAACTATGGCTACACCTTC
. . TRBJ2-1 TRBV20-1 CSATPTRGREHEQFF TGCAGTGCTACACCGACTAGGGGGAGGGAGCATGAGCAGTTCTTC
many . TRBJ2-3 TRBV7-3 CASSSLSGDTQYF TGTGCCAGCAGCTCCCTCAGTGGGGATACGCAGTATTTT
many . TRBJ2-1 TRBV6-2/TRBV6-3 CASSYWASEQFF TGTGCCAGCAGTTACTGGGCGTCCGAGCAGTTCTTC
many TRBD1 TRBJ1-3 TRBV29-1 CSVRDRTKGNTIYF TGCAGCGTTAGGGACAGGACTAAGGGAAACACCATATATTTT
many . TRBJ2-5 TRBV18 CASSPPGKETQYF TGTGCCAGCTCACCACCAGGGAAAGAGACCCAGTACTTC
few TRBD2 TRBJ2-5 TRBV20-1 CSARDPPSGSRGRTETQYF TGCAGTGCTAGAGATCCCCCTAGCGGGAGTAGGGGGCGTACGGAGACCCAGTACTTC
. TRBD1 TRBJ2-7 TRBV23-1 CASIDRGHEQYF TGCGCCAGCATAGACAGGGGCCACGAGCAGTACTTC
. . TRBJ2-1 TRBV20-1 CSARSLRPGSSYNEQFF TGCAGTGCTAGAAGTCTGAGGCCGGGGAGCTCCTACAATGAGCAGTTCTTC
few TRBD2 TRBJ2-1 TRBV24-1 CATSGVSGSNPYNEQFF TGTGCCACCAGTGGGGTTAGCGGGAGTAATCCCTACAATGAGCAGTTCTTC
. TRBD2 TRBJ2-7 TRBV18 CASSPAGGGYEQYF TGTGCCAGCTCACCAGCGGGCGGGGGATACGAGCAGTACTTC
. . TRBJ2-5 TRBV5-6 CASSLASRQTQYF TGTGCCAGCAGCTTGGCCTCGCGTCAGACCCAGTACTTC
few . TRBJ1-1 TRBV10-3 CAISDRGEAFF TGTGCCATCAGTGACAGGGGTGAAGCTTTCTTT
many . TRBJ1-5 TRBV4-1 CASSQDGGPMGQPQHF TGCGCCAGCAGCCAAGACGGGGGGCCGATGGGTCAGCCCCAGCATTTT
few TRBD1 TRBJ1-1 TRBV18 CASKNRGLNTEAFF TGTGCCAGCAAAAACAGGGGGTTGAACACTGAAGCTTTCTTT
many TRBD2 TRBJ2-2 TRBV4-1 CASSQGLDHTGELFF TGCGCCAGCAGCCAGGGACTAGACCACACCGGGGAGCTGTTTTTT
. TRBD1 TRBJ1-2 TRBV28 CASSPTGLFGYTF TGTGCCAGCAGTCCGACAGGGTTATTTGGCTACACCTTC
. . TRBJ2-3 TRBV15 CATSRDRGAQYF TGTGCCACCAGCAGAGATCGCGGGGCCCAGTATTTT
few . TRBJ2-7 TRBV29-1 CSVALGPYEQYF TGCAGCGTTGCACTGGGACCCTACGAGCAGTACTTC
. TRBD1 TRBJ2-1 TRBV7-3 CASSLRQGASNEQFF TGTGCCAGCAGCTTAAGACAGGGGGCAAGCAATGAGCAGTTCTTC
many . TRBJ2-1 TRBV7-3 CASSPPGAGNEQFF TGTGCCAGCAGCCCCCCGGGGGCTGGCAATGAGCAGTTCTTC
. TRBD1 TRBJ1-6 TRBV10-3 CAISRGDNSPLHF TGTGCCATCAGCAGGGGGGATAATTCACCCCTCCACTTT
. TRBD2 TRBJ2-7 TRBV28 CASSLITGGNEQYF TGTGCCAGCAGTTTGATAACGGGAGGGAACGAGCAGTACTTC